This T cell receptor (beta chain) was identified during a study of human versus mouse CDR3 diversity and MHC coevolution. As for the study in general: Reportedly, immunoSEQ detects one in 200,000 T cells with minimized PCR bias.

Between the trimmed V and J ends, which lost 2 bases and 5 bases, there was a span of 12 bases. The CDR3 consists of 14 residues. CDR1 is SGHTA and CDR2 is FQGTGA in the germline V gene. Measured with immunoSEQ multiplex PCR; TCRdb has only the in-frame clones, and not every one. The sample carries about 81,000 clones, about 93% recorded once. The chain couples TRBV7-3 to TRBJ1-1; D is possibly TRBD1 (5 bases). The sequence came from a person between 25 and 70 years old in good health. Sequenced: naive CD4+ T cells from blood. Sample subset: CD45RO-negative CD62L-positive naive CD4 T cells. The CDR3 sequence is CASSLRGGTTEAFF. The CDR3 DNA sequence: TGTGCCAGCAGCTTACGGGGGGGAACGACTGAAGCTTTCTTT.